Listed below are T cell receptor beta chains from one sample, sequenced in a study of blood T cell repertoires in COVID-19. Assay used: immunoSEQ multiplex PCR; TCRdb lists only in-frame clones, some missing. The sample comprises approximately 500,000 clones, roughly 88% of which are singletons, and approximately 2.9% rests with the top ten. Source material: peripheral blood. Source of these receptors: a human donor in a cohort sampled during active COVID-19. The CDR3 runs from the conserved cysteine through the conserved F or W. The D gene is left open where the match is weak. Some rows mark clone size as missing; the rest say once, few, many or name a class of expanded clone.

cdr3_aa	cdr3_nt	v_call	j_call	d_call	clone_size
CATSGGLGGNEQFF	TGTGCCACCAGTGGGGGACTAGGGGGAAATGAGCAGTTCTTC	TRBV24-1	TRBJ2-1	TRBD2	.
CASSDPGQGGTDTQYF	TGTGCCAGCAGTGATCCGGGACAGGGCGGCACAGATACGCAGTATTTT	TRBV6-1	TRBJ2-3	TRBD1	.
CASIRSGSATDTQYF	TGTGCCAGCATCCGTAGCGGGAGTGCCACAGATACGCAGTATTTT	TRBV13	TRBJ2-3	TRBD2	.
CASRGGLSLDTQYF	TGTGCCAGCAGAGGGGGACTAAGTCTAGATACGCAGTATTTT	TRBV28	TRBJ2-3	.	.
CASSEAGTGNEKLFF	TGTGCCAGCAGTGAAGCCGGGACAGGGAATGAAAAACTGTTTTTT	TRBV25-1	TRBJ1-4	TRBD1	.
CATSEGPAGAYNEQFF	TGTGCCACCAGTGAGGGACCGGCGGGAGCCTACAATGAGCAGTTCTTC	TRBV24-1	TRBJ2-1	TRBD2	.
CASSLELPYTGELFF	TGTGCCAGCAGCTTGGAACTGCCCTACACCGGGGAGCTGTTTTTT	TRBV5-5	TRBJ2-2	.	.
CASRRGQLNEKLFF	TGTGCCAGCCGACGGGGACAGCTTAATGAAAAACTGTTTTTT	TRBV14	TRBJ1-4	TRBD1	.
CAWSKGAYNEQFF	TGTGCCTGGAGTAAGGGGGCCTACAATGAGCAGTTCTTC	TRBV30	TRBJ2-1	.	.
CASSQELSFGDPNYGYTF	TGTGCCAGCAGCCAAGAGTTATCATTCGGGGATCCTAACTATGGCTACACCTTC	TRBV4-2	TRBJ1-2	.	.
CASSPQLYGDNEQYF	TGTGCCAGCAGCCCCCAGCTGTACGGGGACAACGAGCAGTACTTC	TRBV7-9	TRBJ2-7	.	.
CASSQGTEQFF	TGTGCCAGCAGTCAGGGGACAGAGCAGTTCTTC	TRBV27	TRBJ2-1	.	once
CASRGQGAGQNYGYTF	TGTGCCAGCAGAGGACAGGGGGCGGGGCAAAACTATGGCTACACCTTC	TRBV2	TRBJ1-2	TRBD1	.
CASSFRGRSVGQPQHF	TGTGCCAGCAGTTTCAGGGGGCGGTCTGTTGGTCAGCCCCAGCATTTT	TRBV28	TRBJ1-5	TRBD1	few